This record looks at one TCR beta chain sequence and its context. This same CDR3 is encoded by further DNA sequences in the sample. The V gene end was trimmed by 2 bases and the J gene end by 4 bases; junction bases not matched to a gene: 6. The CDR3 totals 15 residues. Germline-derived CDR1 and CDR2 are SGHDT and YYEEEE. The source of the sample is a study of cytomegalovirus exposure and HLA in healthy donors. The PCR had 60 Vbeta and 13 Jbeta primers. Measured with immunoSEQ multiplex PCR; TCRdb has only the in-frame clones, and not every one. Here the sample spans roughly 180,000 clones, over 65% being singletons.

This TCR came from a young man in good health and CMV-seronegative. Material: PBMCs. The chain has TRBV5-6 and TRBJ2-1; 7 nucleotides align to TRBD1. CDR3 sequence reads: CASSFPGGPYNEQFF. The DNA of the CDR3 is TGTGCCAGCAGCTTTCCAGGGGGTCCTTACAATGAGCAGTTCTTC.